These 3 T cell receptor beta chains were sequenced from one sample in a study of T-cell memory formation after mild COVID-19. Each CDR3 protein gets one entry after TCRdb re-called the 5' RACE reads with MiXCR. The sample holds roughly 180,000 distinct CDR3 sequences, around 20% seen once. The sample comprised PBMCs or a T cell subset sorted from them (not recorded which). The receptors derive from a man younger than 30 who had mild COVID-19 (a few samples of this study predate the infection). Cell type and time point are not known.

This rearrangement joins TRBV4-3 to TRBJ2-7; a possible D gene is TRBD2 (5 bases). The ends were cut back, 4 bases at V and 4 bases at J, with 17 bases in the middle. Germline loops: CDR1 LGHNA, CDR2 YSLEER. This CDR3 region has 15 residues. For the CDR3, the DNA is TGCGCCAGCAGCCGCCTAGCCAGCAGTACTTACGAGCAGTACTTC. Translation: CASSRLASSTYEQYF.

This clonotype occurred a few times. The V and J genes are TRBV20-1 and TRBJ1-2; no reliable D call. The CDR3 sequence is 12 residues long. V lost 7 bases and J 10 bases, leaving 19 bases between the germline ends. Germline CDR1 reads DFQATT; CDR2 reads SNEGSKA (reference sequence). The CDR3 DNA follows: TGCAGTGGAGTCATGACCACCGCACCCTACACCTTC. Its translation: CSGVMTTAPYTF.

This clonotype was recorded a few times. The rearrangement uses TRBV6-5 and TRBJ1-3; tentative D call: TRBD1 (5 bases). V dropped 7 bases and J dropped 0 bases, with 13 bases sitting between them. The CDR3 is made up of 15 amino acids. In germline, CDR1 is MNHEY, CDR2 SVGAGI. The CDR3 region has the DNA TGTGCCAGCACTTTAGACAGTTACTCTGGAAACACCATATATTTT. This codes for CASTLDSYSGNTIYF.